These T cell receptor beta chains were read from a single sample in a study of OX40 agonist ivuxolimab in advanced cancers. Profiled with immunoSEQ multiplex PCR; TCRdb holds only in-frame clones, not every one. In the table there are about 54,000 clones, approximately 89% of which are singletons. The sample was CD4+ or CD8+ T cells sorted from blood, taken in a trial of the OX40 agonist ivuxolimab. Source of these receptors: an adult with an advanced solid tumor such as melanoma, head and neck, liver or kidney cancer. CDR3s leave out the opening cysteine and the closing phenylalanine or tryptophan.

>TRBJ1-1|TRBV7-9
ASSPVGSGLLGLNTEAF
>TRBJ2-7|TRBV6-5
ASSPLVDYEQY
>TRBJ2-7|TRBV9
ASSASGTGGLEQY
>TRBJ2-1|TRBV7-3
ASSYASGDNEQF
>TRBJ2-7|TRBV9
ASSVVGTTDEQY
>TRBJ1-1|TRBV27
ASSVTGVNTEAF
>TRBJ2-7|TRBV29-1
SVRDRQYEQY
>TRBJ2-2|TRBV14
ASSQVQGAGELF
>TRBJ2-2|TRBV7-3
ASSGDGLAGGPTGELF
>TRBJ2-7|TRBV9
ASSPWQGDEQY
>TRBJ1-1|TRBV27
ASGVGDTEAF
>TRBJ2-2|TRBV29-1
SASRADTGELF
>TRBJ1-1|TRBV7-2
ASSLGLEEAF
>TRBJ2-2|TRBV2
ASSVGTGYFELF
>TRBJ2-3|TRBV6-4
ASSDSYSGTY
>TRBJ2-2|TRBV27
ASSLQGAEELF
>TRBJ2-7|TRBV4-1
ASSQDRYVAYEQY
>TRBJ1-1|TRBV13
ASSLFQMNTEAF
>TRBJ2-3|TRBV2
ASSERDRARLVTDTQY
>TRBJ2-2|TRBV9
ASSVGESGGFNTGELF
>TRBJ2-7|TRBV7-8
ASSRGGQGVYEQY
>TRBJ2-7|TRBV29-1
SVDFGTYEQY
>TRBJ2-1|TRBV4-1
ASSQEVSGGYNEQF
>TRBJ2-7|TRBV28
ASSPQGIYEQY
>TRBJ1-2|TRBV7-8
ASSLGSANYGYT
>TRBJ2-1|TRBV5-1
ASSLGPGGSNEQF
>TRBJ1-4|TRBV7-6
ASSPRDRGLINEKLF
>TRBJ2-7|TRBV7-9
ASSPLGRYEQY
>TRBJ1-1|TRBV4-1
ASSQDQGTEAF
>TRBJ2-7|TRBV6-1
ASSGPTRYEQY
>TRBJ1-1|TRBV5-4
ASSLGAGEAF
>TRBJ2-2|TRBV4-3
ASSQTFLDRESGELF
>TRBJ2-3|TRBV6-1
ASSDWRQGRGDTQY
>TRBJ2-7|TRBV28
ASSYRNEQY
>TRBJ1-1|TRBV7-9
ASSKTGLLGDTEAF
>TRBJ2-2|TRBV29-1
SGSRTGNTGELF
>TRBJ1-2|TRBV7-6
ASSLSQGDLNYGYT
>TRBJ2-1|TRBV4-3
ASSHGTSGHNEQF
>TRBJ1-5|TRBV19
ASSWQGHQPQH
>TRBJ1-1|TRBV9
ASSSGGETEAF
>TRBJ1-2|TRBV7-9
ASSYRQGSANYGYT
>TRBJ2-7|TRBV7-9
ASSPGLQVSEQY
>TRBJ2-1|TRBV5-5
ASSLDSGRYNEQF
>TRBJ2-7|TRBV30
AWSGQWGTGFYEQY
>TRBJ1-2|TRBV2
ASSESAGTNYGYT
>TRBJ1-4|TRBV7-2
ASSFYGGPRSGEKLF
>TRBJ2-1|TRBV7-9
ASVEPQSSYNEQF